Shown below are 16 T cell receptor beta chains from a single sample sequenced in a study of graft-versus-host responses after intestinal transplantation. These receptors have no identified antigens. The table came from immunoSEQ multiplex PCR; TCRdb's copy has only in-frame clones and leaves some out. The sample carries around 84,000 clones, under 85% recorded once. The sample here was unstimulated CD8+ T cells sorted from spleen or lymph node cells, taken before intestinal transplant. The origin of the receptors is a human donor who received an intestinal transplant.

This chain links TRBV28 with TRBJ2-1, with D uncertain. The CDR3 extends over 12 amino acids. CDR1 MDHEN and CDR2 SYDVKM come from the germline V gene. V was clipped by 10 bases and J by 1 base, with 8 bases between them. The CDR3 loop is CAISPSYNEQFF. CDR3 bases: TGTGCCATCTCACCTTCCTACAATGAGCAGTTCTTC.

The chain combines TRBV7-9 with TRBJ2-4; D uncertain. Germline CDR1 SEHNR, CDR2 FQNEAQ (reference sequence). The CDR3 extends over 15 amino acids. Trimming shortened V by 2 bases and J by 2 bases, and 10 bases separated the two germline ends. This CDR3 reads CASSLKRMPKNIQYF. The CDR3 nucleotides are TGTGCCAGCAGCTTAAAGAGGATGCCCAAAAACATTCAGTACTTC.

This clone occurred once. The DNA for the CDR3 is TGTGCCAGCAGTGAATATGGCGCCCCAAGGGAGCAGTACTTC. Its protein product is CASSEYGAPREQYF. This chain uses TRBV25-1 with TRBJ2-7; D uncertain. V shed 0 bases and J shed 7 bases, with 13 bases lying between them. The germline V gene encodes CDR1 MGHDK and CDR2 SYGVNS. This CDR3 is 14 amino acids long.

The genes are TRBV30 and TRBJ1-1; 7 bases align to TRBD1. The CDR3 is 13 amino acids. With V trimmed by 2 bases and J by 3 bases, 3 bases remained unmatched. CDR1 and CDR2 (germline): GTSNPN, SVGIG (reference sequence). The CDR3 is CAWSQQGYTEAFF. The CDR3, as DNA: TGTGCCTGGAGTCAACAGGGGTACACTGAAGCTTTCTTT.

The CDR3 coding sequence is TGCAGCGTTGAAGGGGGGCAGGGGGCAAATGGCAATCAGCCCCAGCATTTT. This gives the protein CSVEGGQGANGNQPQHF. The V gene is TRBV29-1, the J gene TRBJ1-5; 8 bases match TRBD1. The CDR3 has 17 residues. Losses at the gene ends were 1 base for V and 2 bases for J; bases not matched to a gene: 10. The germline gives CDR1 SQVTM, CDR2 ANQGSEA.

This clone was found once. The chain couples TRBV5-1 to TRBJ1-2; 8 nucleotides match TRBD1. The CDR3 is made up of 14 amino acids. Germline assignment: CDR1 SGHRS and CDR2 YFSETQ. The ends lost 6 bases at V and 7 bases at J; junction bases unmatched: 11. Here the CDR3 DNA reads TGCGCCAGCAAACAGGGGGACCCCTTCGGTGGCTACACCTTC. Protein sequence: CASKQGDPFGGYTF.

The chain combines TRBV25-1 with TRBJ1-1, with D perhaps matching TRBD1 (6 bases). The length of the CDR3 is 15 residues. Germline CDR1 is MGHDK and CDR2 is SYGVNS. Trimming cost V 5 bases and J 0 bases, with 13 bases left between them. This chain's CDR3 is CASSSRGHMNTEAFF. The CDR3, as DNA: TGTGCCAGCAGTAGCAGGGGACATATGAACACTGAAGCTTTCTTT.

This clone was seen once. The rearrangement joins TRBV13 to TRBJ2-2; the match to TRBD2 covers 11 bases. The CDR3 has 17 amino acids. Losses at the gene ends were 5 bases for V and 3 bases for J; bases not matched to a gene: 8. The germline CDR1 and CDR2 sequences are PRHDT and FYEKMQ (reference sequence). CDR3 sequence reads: CASSALTSGSYTGELFF. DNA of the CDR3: TGTGCCAGCAGCGCCCTAACTAGCGGGAGTTACACCGGGGAGCTGTTTTTT. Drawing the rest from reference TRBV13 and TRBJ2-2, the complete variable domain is AAGVIQSPRHLIKEKRETATLKCYPIPRHDTVYWYQQGPGQDPQFLISFYEKMQSDKGSIPDRFSAQQFSDYHSELNMSSLELGDSALYFCASSALTSGSYTGELFFGEGSRLTVL.

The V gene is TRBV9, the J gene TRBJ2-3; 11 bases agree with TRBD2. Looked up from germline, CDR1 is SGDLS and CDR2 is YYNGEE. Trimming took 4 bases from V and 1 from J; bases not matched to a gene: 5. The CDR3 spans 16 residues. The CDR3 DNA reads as TGTGCCAGCAGCCCCCTGACTAGCGGGGGCACAGATACGCAGTATTTT. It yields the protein CASSPLTSGGTDTQYF.

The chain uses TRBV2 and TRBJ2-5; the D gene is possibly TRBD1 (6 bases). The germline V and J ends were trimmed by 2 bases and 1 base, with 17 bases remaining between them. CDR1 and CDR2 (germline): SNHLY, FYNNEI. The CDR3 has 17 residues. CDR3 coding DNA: TGTGCCAGCAGTGAACGGGGCACCCAGGGGACCCAAGAGACCCAGTACTTC. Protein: CASSERGTQGTQETQYF.

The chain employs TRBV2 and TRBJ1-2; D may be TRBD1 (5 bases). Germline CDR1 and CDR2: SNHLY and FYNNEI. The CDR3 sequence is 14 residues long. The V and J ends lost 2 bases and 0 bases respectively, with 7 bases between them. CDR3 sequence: CASSEQGPNYGYTF. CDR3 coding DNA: TGTGCCAGCAGTGAACAGGGACCTAACTATGGCTACACCTTC.

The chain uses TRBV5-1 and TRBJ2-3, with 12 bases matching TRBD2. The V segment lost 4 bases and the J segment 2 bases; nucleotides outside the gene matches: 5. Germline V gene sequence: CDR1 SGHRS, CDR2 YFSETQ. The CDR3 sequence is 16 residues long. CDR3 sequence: CASSPGLAGSTDTQYF. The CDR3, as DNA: TGCGCCAGCAGCCCGGGACTAGCGGGTTCCACAGATACGCAGTATTTT.

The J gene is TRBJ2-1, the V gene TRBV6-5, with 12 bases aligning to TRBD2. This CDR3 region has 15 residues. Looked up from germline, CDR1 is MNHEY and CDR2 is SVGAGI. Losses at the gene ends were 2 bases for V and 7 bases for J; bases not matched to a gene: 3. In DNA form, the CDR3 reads TGTGCCAGCAGTTACCTAGCGGGGGGGGATAATGAGCAGTTCTTC. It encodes CASSYLAGGDNEQFF.

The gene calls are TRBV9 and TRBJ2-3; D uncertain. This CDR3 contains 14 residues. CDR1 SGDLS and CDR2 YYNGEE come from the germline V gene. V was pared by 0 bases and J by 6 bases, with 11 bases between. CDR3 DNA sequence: TGTGCCAGCAGCGTAGGAGCGCGACCGGATACGCAGTATTTT. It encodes CASSVGARPDTQYF.

The CDR3 DNA reads TGCGCCAGCAGTAAAGTCCTCGACAGGTGGTACGAGCAGTACTTC. This gives the protein CASSKVLDRWYEQYF. The chain recombines TRBV5-1 with TRBJ2-7, with a weak D call TRBD1 (6 bases). CDR3 length: 15 residues. Germline V gene sequence: CDR1 SGHRS, CDR2 YFSETQ. Trimming took off 5 bases at V and 4 bases at J, with 19 bases between the two ends.

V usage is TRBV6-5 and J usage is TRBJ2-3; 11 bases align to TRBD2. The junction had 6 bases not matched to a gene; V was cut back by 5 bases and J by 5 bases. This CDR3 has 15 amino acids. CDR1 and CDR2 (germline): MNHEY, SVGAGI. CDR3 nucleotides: TGTGCCAGCAGTCCGCTAGCGGGGGGAATAGATACGCAGTATTTT. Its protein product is CASSPLAGGIDTQYF.